This T cell receptor beta chain was captured by sequencing in a study of T cell repertoires in cytomegalovirus infection. About the study: In public TCR beta signatures, there were indications of both CMV infection and matching HLA type.

CDR3 length: 15 amino acids. Unmatched junction bases numbered 4, after V lost 3 bases and J lost 7 bases. Germline assignment: CDR1 LNHDA and CDR2 SQIVND (reference sequence). Each CDR3 protein is one row after TCRdb ran MiXCR on the reads. This sample has hundreds of thousands of distinct CDR3 sequences, with about 24% found just once. On this clonotype: Its antigen remains unidentified.

Study-wide results and caveats: Of the TCR beta families, the public ones yielded a cumulative frequency that identified carriers of CMV plus the relevant HLA.

This sequence joins TRBV19 and TRBJ2-1, with 12 nucleotides matching TRBD2. The source of this sequence is a human donor in good health (CMV status not recorded). Some clones in this sample may be carry-over from other donors' samples. The sequenced sample was CD8+ T cells from PBMCs. In nucleotides, the CDR3 is TGTGCCAGTAGTATTGGGACTAGCGGGCAGAATGAGCAGTTCTTC. Encoded protein: CASSIGTSGQNEQFF.